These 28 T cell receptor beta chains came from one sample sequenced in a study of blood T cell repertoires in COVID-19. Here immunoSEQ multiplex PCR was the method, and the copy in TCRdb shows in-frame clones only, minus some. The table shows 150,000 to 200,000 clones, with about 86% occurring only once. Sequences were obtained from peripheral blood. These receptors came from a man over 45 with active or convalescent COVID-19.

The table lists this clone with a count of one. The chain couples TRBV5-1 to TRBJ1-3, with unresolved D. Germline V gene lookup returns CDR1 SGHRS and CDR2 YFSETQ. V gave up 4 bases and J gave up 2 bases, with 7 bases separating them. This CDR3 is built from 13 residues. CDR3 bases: TGCGCCAGCAGCCGGGAGCCTGGAAACACCATATATTTT. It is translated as CASSREPGNTIYF. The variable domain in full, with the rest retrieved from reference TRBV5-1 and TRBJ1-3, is KAGVTQTPRYLIKTRGQQVTLSCSPISGHRSVSWYQQTPGQGLQFLFEYFSETQRNKGNFPGRFSGRQFSNSRSEMNVSTLELGDSALYLCASSREPGNTIYFGEGSWLTVV.

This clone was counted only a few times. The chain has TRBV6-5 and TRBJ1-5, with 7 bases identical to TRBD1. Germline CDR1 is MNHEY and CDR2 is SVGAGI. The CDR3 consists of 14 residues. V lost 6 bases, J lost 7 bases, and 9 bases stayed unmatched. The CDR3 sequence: CASSSDRARQPQHF. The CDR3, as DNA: TGTGCCAGCAGCTCAGACAGGGCTCGCCAGCCCCAGCATTTT.

For the CDR3, the DNA is TGTGCCAGCAGTTACCCCGGCAGGGTCCACGAGCAGTACTTC. Encoded protein: CASSYPGRVHEQYF. The rearrangement links TRBV6-5 to TRBJ2-7; D is perhaps TRBD1 (5 bases). CDR1 and CDR2 from the germline V gene are MNHEY and SVGAGI. V lost 2 bases, J lost 5 bases, and 13 bases lay in between. CDR3 size: 14 residues.

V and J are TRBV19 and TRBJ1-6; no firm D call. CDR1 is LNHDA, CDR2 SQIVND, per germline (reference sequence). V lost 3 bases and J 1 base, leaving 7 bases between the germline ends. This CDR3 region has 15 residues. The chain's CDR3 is CASSISVSYNSPLHF. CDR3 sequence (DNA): TGTGCCAGTAGTATCTCGGTATCCTATAATTCACCCCTCCACTTT.

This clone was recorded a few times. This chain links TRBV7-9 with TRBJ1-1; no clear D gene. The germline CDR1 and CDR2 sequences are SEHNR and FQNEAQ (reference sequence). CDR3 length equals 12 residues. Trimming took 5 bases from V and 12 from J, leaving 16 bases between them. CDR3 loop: CASSHLKGASFF. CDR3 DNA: TGTGCCAGCAGCCACCTCAAGGGAGCGTCTTTCTTT.

In nucleotides, the CDR3 is TGTGCCAGCCCCATTAAAGCGTTCGGGACAGGGGTGAACACTGAAGCTTTCTTT. Amino acids: CASPIKAFGTGVNTEAFF. The rearrangement links TRBV11-2 to TRBJ1-1; 10 bases map to TRBD1. The CDR3 covers 18 residues. V shed 8 bases and J 0 bases; nucleotides not matched to a gene: 15. CDR1 SGHAT and CDR2 FQNNGV come from the germline V gene. Combining the CDR3 with reference TRBV11-2 and TRBJ1-1 gives the whole variable domain EAGVAQSPRYKIIEKRQSVAFWCNPISGHATLYWYQQILGQGPKLLIQFQNNGVVDDSQLPKDRFSAERLKGVDSTLKIQPAKLEDSAVYLCASPIKAFGTGVNTEAFFGQGTRLTVV.

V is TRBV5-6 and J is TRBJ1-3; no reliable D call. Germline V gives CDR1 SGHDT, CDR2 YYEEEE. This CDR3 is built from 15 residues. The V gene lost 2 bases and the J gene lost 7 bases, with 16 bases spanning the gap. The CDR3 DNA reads TGTGCCAGCAGCTTAACTAGCCAGAGCCGGAACACCATATATTTT. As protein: CASSLTSQSRNTIYF.

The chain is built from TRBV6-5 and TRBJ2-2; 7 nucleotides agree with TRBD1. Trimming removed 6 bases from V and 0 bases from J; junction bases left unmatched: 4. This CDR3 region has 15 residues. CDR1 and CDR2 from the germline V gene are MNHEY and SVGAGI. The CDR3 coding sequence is TGTGCCAGCAGGCCCGGGACAGCGAACACCGGGGAGCTGTTTTTT. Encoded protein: CASRPGTANTGELFF.

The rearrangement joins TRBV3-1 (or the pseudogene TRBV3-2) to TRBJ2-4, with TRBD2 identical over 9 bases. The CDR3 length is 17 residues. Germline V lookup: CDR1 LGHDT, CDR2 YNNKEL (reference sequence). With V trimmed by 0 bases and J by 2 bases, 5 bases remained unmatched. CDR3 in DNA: TGTGCCAGCAGCCAAGATGGCGGGGGGGCCTCCAAAAACATTCAGTACTTC. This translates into CASSQDGGGASKNIQYF.

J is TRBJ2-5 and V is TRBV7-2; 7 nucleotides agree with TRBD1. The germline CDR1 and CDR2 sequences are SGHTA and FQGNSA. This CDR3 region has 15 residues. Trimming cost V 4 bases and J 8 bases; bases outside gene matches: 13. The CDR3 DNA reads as TGTGCCAGCAGCTCGAGAACAGGGGTCCAAGCAACCCAGTACTTC. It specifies CASSSRTGVQATQYF.

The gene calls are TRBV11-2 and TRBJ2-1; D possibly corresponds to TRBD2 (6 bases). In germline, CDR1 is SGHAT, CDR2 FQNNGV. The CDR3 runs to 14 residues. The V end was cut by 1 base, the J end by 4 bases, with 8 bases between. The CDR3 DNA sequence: TGTGCCAGCAGCTTAGCGGAGGGGTACAATGAGCAGTTCTTC. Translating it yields CASSLAEGYNEQFF.

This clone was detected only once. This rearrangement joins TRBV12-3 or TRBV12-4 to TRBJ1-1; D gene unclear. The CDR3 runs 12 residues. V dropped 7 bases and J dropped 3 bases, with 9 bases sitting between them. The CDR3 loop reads CASKAADTEAFF. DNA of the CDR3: TGTGCCAGCAAGGCGGCGGACACTGAAGCTTTCTTT.

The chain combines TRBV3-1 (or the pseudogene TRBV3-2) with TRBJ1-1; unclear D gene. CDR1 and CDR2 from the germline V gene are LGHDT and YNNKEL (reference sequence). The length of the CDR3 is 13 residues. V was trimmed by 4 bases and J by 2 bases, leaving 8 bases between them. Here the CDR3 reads CASSLKSNTEAFF. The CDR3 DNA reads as TGTGCCAGCAGCCTCAAGAGCAACACTGAAGCTTTCTTT.

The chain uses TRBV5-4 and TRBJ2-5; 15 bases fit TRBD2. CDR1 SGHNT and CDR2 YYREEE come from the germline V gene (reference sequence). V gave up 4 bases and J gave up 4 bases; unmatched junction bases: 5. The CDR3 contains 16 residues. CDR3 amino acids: CASSLGLAGGPETQYF. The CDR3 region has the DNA TGTGCCAGCAGCCTTGGACTAGCGGGGGGGCCAGAGACCCAGTACTTC. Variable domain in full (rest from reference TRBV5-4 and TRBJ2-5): ETGVTQSPTHLIKTRGQQVTLRCSSQSGHNTVSWYQQALGQGPQFIFQYYREEENGRGNFPPRFSGLQFPNYSSELNVNALELDDSALYLCASSLGLAGGPETQYFGPGTRLLVL.

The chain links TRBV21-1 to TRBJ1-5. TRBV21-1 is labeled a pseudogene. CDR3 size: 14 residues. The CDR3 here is CASLKEGFNQPQHF. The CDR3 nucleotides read TGTGCCAGCCTCAAGGAGGGGTTCAATCAGCCCCAGCATTTT.

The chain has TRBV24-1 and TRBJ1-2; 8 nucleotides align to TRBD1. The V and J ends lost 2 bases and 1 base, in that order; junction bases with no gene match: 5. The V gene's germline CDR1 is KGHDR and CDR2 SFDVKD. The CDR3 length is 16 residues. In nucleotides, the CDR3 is TGTGCCACCAGTGATTGGGACGACAGGGGTAACTATGGCTACACCTTC. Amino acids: CATSDWDDRGNYGYTF.

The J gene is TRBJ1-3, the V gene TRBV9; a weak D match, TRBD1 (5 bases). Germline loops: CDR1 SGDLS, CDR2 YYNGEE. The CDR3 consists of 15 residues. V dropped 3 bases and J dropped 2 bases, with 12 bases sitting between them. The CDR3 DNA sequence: TGTGCCAGCAGCGGCTATACAGGACCTGGAAACACCATATATTTT. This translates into CASSGYTGPGNTIYF. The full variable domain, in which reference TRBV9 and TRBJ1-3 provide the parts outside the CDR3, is DSGVTQTPKHLITATGQRVTLRCSPRSGDLSVYWYQQSLDQGLQFLIQYYNGEERAKGNILERFSAQQFPDLHSELNLSSLELGDSALYFCASSGYTGPGNTIYFGEGSWLTVV.

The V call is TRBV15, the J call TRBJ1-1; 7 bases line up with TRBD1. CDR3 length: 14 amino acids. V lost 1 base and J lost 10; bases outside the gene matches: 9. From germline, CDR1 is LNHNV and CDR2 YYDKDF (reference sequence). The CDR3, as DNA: TGTGCCACCAGCAGAGCTCAGATCGGGACAGCAGCTTTCTTT. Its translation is CATSRAQIGTAAFF. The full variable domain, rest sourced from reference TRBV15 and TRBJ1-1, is DAMVIQNPRYQVTQFGKPVTLSCSQTLNHNVMYWYQQKSSQAPKLLFHYYDKDFNNEADTPDNFQSRRPNTSFCFLDIRSPGLGDTAMYLCATSRAQIGTAAFFGQGTRLTVV.

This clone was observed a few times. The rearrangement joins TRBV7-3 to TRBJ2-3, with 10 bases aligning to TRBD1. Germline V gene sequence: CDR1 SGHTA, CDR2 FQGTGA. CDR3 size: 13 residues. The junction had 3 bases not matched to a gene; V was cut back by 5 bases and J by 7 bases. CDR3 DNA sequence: TGTGCCAGCAGCCAGACAGGGGGCCATACGCAGTATTTT. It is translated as CASSQTGGHTQYF.

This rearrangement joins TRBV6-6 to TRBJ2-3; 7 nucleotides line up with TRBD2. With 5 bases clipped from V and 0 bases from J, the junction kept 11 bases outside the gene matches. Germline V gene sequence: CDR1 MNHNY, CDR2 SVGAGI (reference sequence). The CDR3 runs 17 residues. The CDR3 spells CASSPGGWTTSTDTQYF. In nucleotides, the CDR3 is TGTGCCAGCAGTCCCGGGGGGTGGACTACTAGCACAGATACGCAGTATTTT.

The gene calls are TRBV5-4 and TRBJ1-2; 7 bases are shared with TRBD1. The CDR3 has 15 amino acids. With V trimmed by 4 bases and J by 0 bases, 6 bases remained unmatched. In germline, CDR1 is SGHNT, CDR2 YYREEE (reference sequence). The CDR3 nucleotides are TGTGCCAGCAGCGAACAGGACAGGCCTAACTATGGCTACACCTTC. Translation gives CASSEQDRPNYGYTF.

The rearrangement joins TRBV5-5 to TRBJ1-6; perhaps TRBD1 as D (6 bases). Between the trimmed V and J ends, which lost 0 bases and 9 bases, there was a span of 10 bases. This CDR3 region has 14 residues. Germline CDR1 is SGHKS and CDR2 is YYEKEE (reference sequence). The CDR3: CASSLVQGFSPLHF. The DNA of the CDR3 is TGTGCCAGCAGCTTGGTTCAGGGGTTTTCACCCCTCCACTTT.

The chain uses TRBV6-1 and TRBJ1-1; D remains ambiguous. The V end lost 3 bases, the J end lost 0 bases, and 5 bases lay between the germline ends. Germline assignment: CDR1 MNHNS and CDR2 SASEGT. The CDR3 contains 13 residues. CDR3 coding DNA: TGTGCCAGCAGTGACGAGGTGAACACTGAAGCTTTCTTT. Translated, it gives CASSDEVNTEAFF.

The CDR3 here is CASSYSGAGQPQHF. As DNA, the CDR3 is TGTGCCAGCAGTTACTCGGGGGCAGGTCAGCCCCAGCATTTT. This chain links TRBV6-2 or TRBV6-3 with TRBJ1-5; D might be TRBD1 (6 bases). The CDR3 contains 14 residues. Germline V gene sequence: CDR1 MNHEY, CDR2 SVGEGT. Trimming pared 0 bases from V and 6 bases from J, leaving 9 bases between.

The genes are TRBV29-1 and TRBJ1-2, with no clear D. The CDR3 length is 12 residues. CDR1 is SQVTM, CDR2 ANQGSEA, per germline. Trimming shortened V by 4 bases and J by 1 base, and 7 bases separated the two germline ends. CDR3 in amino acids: CSVVQLNYGYTF. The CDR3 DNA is TGCAGCGTTGTACAGCTTAACTATGGCTACACCTTC.

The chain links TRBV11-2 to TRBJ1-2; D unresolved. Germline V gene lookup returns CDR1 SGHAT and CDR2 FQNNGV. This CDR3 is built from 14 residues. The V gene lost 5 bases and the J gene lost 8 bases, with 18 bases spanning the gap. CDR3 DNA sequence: TGTGCCAGCAGCCCCATGGCGGTTAGCAAGGGCTACACCTTC. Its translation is CASSPMAVSKGYTF.

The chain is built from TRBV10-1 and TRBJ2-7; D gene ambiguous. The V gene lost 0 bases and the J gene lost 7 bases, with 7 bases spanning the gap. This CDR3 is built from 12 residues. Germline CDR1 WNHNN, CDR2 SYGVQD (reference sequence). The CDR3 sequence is CASSESSLEQYF. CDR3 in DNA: TGCGCCAGCAGTGAGTCGAGTCTAGAGCAGTACTTC.

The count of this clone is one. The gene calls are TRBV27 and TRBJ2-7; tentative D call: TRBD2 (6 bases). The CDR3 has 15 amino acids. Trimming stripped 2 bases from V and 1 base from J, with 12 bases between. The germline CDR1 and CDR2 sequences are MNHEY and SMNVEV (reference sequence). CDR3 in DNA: TGTGCCAGCAGTTTAGGGGCAGGGAGGTCCTACGAGCAGTACTTC. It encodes CASSLGAGRSYEQYF.